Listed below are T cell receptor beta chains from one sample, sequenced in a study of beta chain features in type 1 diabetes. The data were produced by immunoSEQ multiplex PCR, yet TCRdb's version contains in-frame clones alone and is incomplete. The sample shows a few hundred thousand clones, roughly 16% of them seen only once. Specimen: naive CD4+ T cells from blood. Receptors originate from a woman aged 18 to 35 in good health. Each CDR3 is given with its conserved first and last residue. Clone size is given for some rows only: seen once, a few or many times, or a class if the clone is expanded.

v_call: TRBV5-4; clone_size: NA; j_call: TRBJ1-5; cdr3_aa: CASRAGINQPQHF
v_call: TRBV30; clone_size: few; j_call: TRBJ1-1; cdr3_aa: CAWITAGLSTEAFF
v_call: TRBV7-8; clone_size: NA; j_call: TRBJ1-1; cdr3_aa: CASSLAGTVNTEAFF
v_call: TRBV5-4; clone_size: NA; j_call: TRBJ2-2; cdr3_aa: CASSLDPGTSAGELFF
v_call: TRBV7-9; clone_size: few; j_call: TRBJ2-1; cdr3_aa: CASSPRDRGDYNEQFF
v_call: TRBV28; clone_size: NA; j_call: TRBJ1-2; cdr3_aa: CASSGGGYGYTF
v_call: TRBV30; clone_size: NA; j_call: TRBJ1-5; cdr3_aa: CAWTRQGASNQPQHF
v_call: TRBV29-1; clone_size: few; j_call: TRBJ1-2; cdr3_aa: CSVEVSSGDGYTF
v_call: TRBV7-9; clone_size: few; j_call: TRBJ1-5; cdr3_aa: CASSPEVGSQPQHF
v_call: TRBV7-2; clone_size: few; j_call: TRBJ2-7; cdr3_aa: CASSLVRQETYEQYF
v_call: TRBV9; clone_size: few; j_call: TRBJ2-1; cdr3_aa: CASSVDPQGKPNEQFF
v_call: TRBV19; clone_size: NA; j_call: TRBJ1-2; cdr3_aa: CASSPRDRRSGGYTF
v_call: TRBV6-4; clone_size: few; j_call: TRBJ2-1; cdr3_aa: CASSMTRGPPGNEQFF
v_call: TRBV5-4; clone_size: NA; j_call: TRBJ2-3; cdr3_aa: CASSLVNSWNTDTQYF
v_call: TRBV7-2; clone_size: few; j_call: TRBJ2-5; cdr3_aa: CASSLVGDRGETQYF
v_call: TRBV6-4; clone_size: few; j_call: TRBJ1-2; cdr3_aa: CASSPVFSYGYTF
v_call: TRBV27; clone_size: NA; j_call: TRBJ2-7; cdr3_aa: CASATRGREAYEQYF
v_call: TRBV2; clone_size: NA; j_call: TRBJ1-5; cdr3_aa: CASSGIYRGRNQPQHF
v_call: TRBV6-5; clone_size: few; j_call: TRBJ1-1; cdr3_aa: CASSYSMRGMAFF
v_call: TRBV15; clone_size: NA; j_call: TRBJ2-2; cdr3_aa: CATSTRTGNTGELFF
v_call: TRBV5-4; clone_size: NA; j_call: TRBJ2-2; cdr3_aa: CASSLGLDFTGELFF
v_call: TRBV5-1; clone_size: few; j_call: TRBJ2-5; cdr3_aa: CASSLARETQYF
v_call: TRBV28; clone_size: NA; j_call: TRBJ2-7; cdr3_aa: CASTLSGQPYEQYF
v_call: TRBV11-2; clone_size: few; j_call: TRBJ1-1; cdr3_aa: CASSLSESEAFF
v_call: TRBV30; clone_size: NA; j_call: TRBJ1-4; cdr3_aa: CAWGRDNNEKLFF
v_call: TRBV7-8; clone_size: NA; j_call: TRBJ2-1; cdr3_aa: CASSLGYSGRAGEQFF
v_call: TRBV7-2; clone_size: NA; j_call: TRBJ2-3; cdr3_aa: CASSLLAGTDTQYF